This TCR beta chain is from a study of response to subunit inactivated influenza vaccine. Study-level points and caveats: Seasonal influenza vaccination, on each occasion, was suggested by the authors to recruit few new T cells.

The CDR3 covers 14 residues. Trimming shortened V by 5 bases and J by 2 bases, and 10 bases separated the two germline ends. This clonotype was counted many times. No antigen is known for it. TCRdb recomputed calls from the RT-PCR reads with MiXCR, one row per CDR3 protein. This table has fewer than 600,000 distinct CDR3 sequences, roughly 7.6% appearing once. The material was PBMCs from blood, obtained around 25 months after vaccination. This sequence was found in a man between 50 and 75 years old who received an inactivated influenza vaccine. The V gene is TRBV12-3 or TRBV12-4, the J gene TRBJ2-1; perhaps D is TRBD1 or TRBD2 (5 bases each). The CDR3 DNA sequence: TGTGCCAGCAGTCGCCGGGACCCCTACAATGAGCAGTTCTTC. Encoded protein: CASSRRDPYNEQFF.